Below are 24 T cell receptor beta chains sequenced from a single sample in a study of blood T cell repertoires in COVID-19. Profiled with immunoSEQ multiplex PCR; TCRdb holds only in-frame clones, not every one. The repertoire holds under 300,000 clones, approximately 83% seen once, with roughly 3.6% in the top ten. Specimen: PBMCs or T cells enriched from blood (not recorded which). These receptors originate from a middle-aged man who had recovered from COVID-19.

The chain carries TRBV4-2 and TRBJ1-3, with no clear D. Deletions cut 1 base from V and 8 bases from J, with 18 bases between. The CDR3 sequence is 16 residues long. CDR1 is LGHNA, CDR2 YNFKEQ, per germline. The CDR3 loop is CASSQAERTNVDTIYF. Written as DNA, the CDR3 is TGTGCCAGCAGCCAAGCGGAACGGACTAACGTTGACACCATATATTTT.

This chain links TRBV5-4 with TRBJ2-1; D is possibly TRBD1 (6 bases). CDR3 length: 16 amino acids. CDR1 and CDR2 from the germline V gene are SGHNT and YYREEE (reference sequence). Between the trimmed V and J ends, which lost 0 bases and 4 bases, there was a span of 14 bases. This chain's CDR3 is CASSLESGTRYNEQFF. The CDR3 DNA reads as TGTGCCAGCAGCTTGGAATCCGGGACAAGGTACAATGAGCAGTTCTTC.

The V gene is TRBV14, the J gene TRBJ1-6; 7 bases fit TRBD1. The CDR3 has 17 amino acids. J was trimmed by 4 bases and V by 3 bases; bases with no gene match: 9. The V gene's germline CDR1 is SGHDN and CDR2 FVKESK. CDR3 region: CASSHATGTVYNSPLHF. The DNA of the CDR3 is TGTGCCAGCAGCCACGCGACCGGGACAGTATATAATTCACCCCTCCACTTT. Drawing the rest from reference TRBV14 and TRBJ1-6, the complete variable domain is EAGVTQFPSHSVIEKGQTVTLRCDPISGHDNLYWYRRVMGKEIKFLLHFVKESKQDESGMPNNRFLAERTGGTYSTLKVQPAELEDSGVYFCASSHATGTVYNSPLHFGNGTRLTVT.

The chain carries TRBV27 and TRBJ2-7; 15 nucleotides line up with TRBD2. The CDR3 totals 18 residues. Germline assignment: CDR1 MNHEY and CDR2 SMNVEV (reference sequence). J gave up 2 bases and V 5 bases, and 10 bases lay outside the gene matches. The CDR3 here is CASSRTSGRARNTYEQYF. CDR3 DNA: TGTGCCAGCAGTCGGACTAGCGGGAGGGCCCGTAATACCTACGAGCAGTACTTC.

The rearrangement links TRBV9 to TRBJ2-5; no clear D gene. Looked up from germline, CDR1 is SGDLS and CDR2 is YYNGEE. Trimming removed 7 bases at V and 5 bases at J, with 12 bases between. The CDR3 spans 12 residues. The CDR3 loop reads CASGPSWETQYF. Written as DNA, the CDR3 is TGTGCCAGCGGCCCTTCGTGGGAGACCCAGTACTTC.

In this sample, this clone turned up a few times. Written as DNA, the CDR3 is TGTGCCAGTAGTCTGAACAGGCGCCCCTACGAGCAGTACTTC. Translation gives CASSLNRRPYEQYF. The J gene is TRBJ2-7, the V gene TRBV19; D possibly corresponds to TRBD1 (5 bases). The CDR3 has 14 amino acids. Trimming pared 5 bases from V and 2 bases from J, leaving 13 bases between. Germline loops: CDR1 LNHDA, CDR2 SQIVND (reference sequence).

The genes are TRBV5-4 and TRBJ1-2; D might be TRBD1 (6 bases). V dropped 4 bases and J dropped 7 bases, with 29 bases sitting between them. In germline, CDR1 is SGHNT, CDR2 YYREEE (reference sequence). The CDR3 runs to 18 residues. The CDR3 DNA reads TGTGCCAGCAGCAGCGGCACTAATCTCGGGGGGCTATCAAGTGGCTACACCTTC. Amino acid sequence: CASSSGTNLGGLSSGYTF.

This chain's CDR3 is CASSLGRLAGYNEQFF. CDR3 DNA: TGTGCCAGCAGCTTAGGTCGACTAGCGGGCTACAATGAGCAGTTCTTC. V is TRBV11-2 and J is TRBJ2-1, with 10 bases aligning to TRBD2. CDR3 length equals 16 residues. From germline, CDR1 is SGHAT and CDR2 FQNNGV. J was trimmed by 3 bases and V by 1 base; bases with no gene match: 3. The full variable domain, in which reference TRBV11-2 and TRBJ2-1 provide the parts outside the CDR3, is EAGVAQSPRYKIIEKRQSVAFWCNPISGHATLYWYQQILGQGPKLLIQFQNNGVVDDSQLPKDRFSAERLKGVDSTLKIQPAKLEDSAVYLCASSLGRLAGYNEQFFGPGTRLTVL.

Here the CDR3 reads CASSINPGDTQYF. The DNA for the CDR3 is TGTGCCAGCAGCATCAACCCCGGAGATACGCAGTATTTT. The chain links TRBV9 to TRBJ2-3; no firm D call. Germline CDR1 reads SGDLS; CDR2 reads YYNGEE. The CDR3 covers 13 residues. The V end was cut by 4 bases, the J end by 5 bases, with 11 bases between.

This chain joins TRBV7-2 and TRBJ2-7; 11 nucleotides agree with TRBD2. Germline assignment: CDR1 SGHTA and CDR2 FQGNSA. Trimming cost V 7 bases and J 0 bases; bases outside gene matches: 5. This CDR3 region has 15 residues. The CDR3 sequence: CASTLAGGISYEQYF. DNA of the CDR3: TGTGCCAGCACTCTAGCGGGAGGAATCTCCTACGAGCAGTACTTC.

The V and J genes are TRBV11-3 and TRBJ1-1, with 9 nucleotides matching TRBD1. The CDR3 has 15 residues. Germline trimming cut 1 base from V and 9 bases from J; bases unmatched to any gene: 9. The germline CDR1 and CDR2 sequences are SGHNT and YENEEA. CDR3 in DNA: TGTGCCAGCAGCTTAGGGGACAGGGAGGAGGGAAAAGCTTTCTTT. Translation: CASSLGDREEGKAFF.

The J gene is TRBJ2-3, the V gene TRBV7-9, with TRBD2 matching over 7 bases. The CDR3 has 16 amino acids. CDR1 SEHNR and CDR2 FQNEAQ come from the germline V gene (reference sequence). Trimming at V came to 2 bases and at J to 7 bases, leaving 12 bases not matched to a gene. CDR3 amino acids: CASSLRVGGDGNTQYF. The CDR3 coding sequence is TGTGCCAGCAGCTTAAGAGTGGGGGGGGATGGAAATACGCAGTATTTT.

The chain uses TRBV19 and TRBJ2-7, with D maybe TRBD1 (6 bases). The CDR3 length is 12 residues. Germline values: CDR1 LNHDA, CDR2 SQIVND (reference sequence). CDR3 DNA sequence: TGTCGGCACCGGGACACCGATCTCGAGCAGTACTTC. It specifies CRHRDTDLEQYF.

The chain uses TRBV7-2 and TRBJ2-7; TRBD1 matches at 8 bases. Germline trimming cut 1 base from V and 1 base from J; bases unmatched to any gene: 6. CDR3 length: 16 amino acids. Germline V gives CDR1 SGHTA, CDR2 FQGNSA. Here the CDR3 DNA reads TGTGCCAGCAGCTTAGTCGGGACAGGCGCATCCTACGAGCAGTACTTC. Protein: CASSLVGTGASYEQYF.

Only a few counts were recorded for this clone. The chain combines TRBV5-4 with TRBJ1-1, with TRBD1 identical over 7 bases. Per germline, CDR1 SGHNT and CDR2 YYREEE (reference sequence). After removal of 5 bases from V and 2 bases from J, the junction contained 3 bases not matched to a gene. The CDR3 consists of 13 residues. The CDR3 is CASRGQINTEAFF. The CDR3 DNA reads as TGTGCCAGCAGGGGACAGATAAACACTGAAGCTTTCTTT.

The genes are TRBV11-1 and TRBJ1-4, with D perhaps matching TRBD1 (6 bases). The CDR3 covers 15 residues. The V and J ends lost 5 bases and 1 base respectively, with 11 bases between them. In germline, CDR1 is SGHAT, CDR2 FQDESV (reference sequence). The CDR3 region has the DNA TGTGCCAGCAGCCTCCTCAGGGGAACTAATGAAAAACTGTTTTTT. Its translation: CASSLLRGTNEKLFF.

The genes are TRBV9 and TRBJ2-5, with D perhaps TRBD2 (7 bases). The V gene's germline CDR1 is SGDLS and CDR2 YYNGEE. The length of the CDR3 is 16 residues. Trimming cost V 2 bases and J 4 bases, with 18 bases left between them. The CDR3, as DNA: TGTGCCAGCAGCGTTAACCCGAACAGGGAGGGAGAGACCCAGTACTTC. Its protein is CASSVNPNREGETQYF.

This clone was detected once. The rearrangement joins TRBV30 to TRBJ1-2; D not certain. V shed 0 bases and J shed 3 bases, with 11 bases lying between them. The CDR3 consists of 14 residues. Germline assignment: CDR1 GTSNPN and CDR2 SVGIG (reference sequence). This chain's CDR3 is CAWSVTRGDYGYTF. The CDR3 DNA follows: TGTGCCTGGAGTGTAACCCGAGGCGACTATGGCTACACCTTC.

This chain links TRBV6-6 with TRBJ1-6; 7 bases line up with TRBD1. Trimming removed 6 bases from V and 8 bases from J; junction bases left unmatched: 4. CDR1 and CDR2 (germline): MNHNY, SVGAGI (reference sequence). The length of the CDR3 is 13 residues. CDR3 in DNA: TGTGCCAGCAGGCCCACAGGGGATTCACCCCTCCACTTT. It specifies CASRPTGDSPLHF.

The chain couples TRBV7-9 to TRBJ1-5; D perhaps matches TRBD1 (5 bases). The CDR3 spans 15 residues. Trimming removed 5 bases at V and 1 base at J, with 12 bases between. Looked up from germline, CDR1 is SEHNR and CDR2 is FQNEAQ (reference sequence). The CDR3 DNA follows: TGTGCCAGCAGCCTCCGAGACAGAAGCAATCAGCCCCAGCATTTT. This sequence encodes CASSLRDRSNQPQHF.

The chain recombines TRBV5-1 with TRBJ2-3, with D unresolved. Between the trimmed V and J ends, which lost 4 bases and 5 bases, there was a span of 11 bases. Germline values: CDR1 SGHRS, CDR2 YFSETQ. The CDR3 is made up of 13 amino acids. The CDR3 region is CASSINSLDTQYF. The CDR3 DNA reads TGCGCCAGCAGCATAAACAGCCTAGATACGCAGTATTTT.

This chain connects TRBV7-6 to TRBJ2-1; D is uncertain. The V gene lost 5 bases and the J gene lost 6 bases, with 8 bases spanning the gap. Germline lookup yields CDR1 SGHVS and CDR2 FNYEAQ. CDR3 length equals 12 residues. The CDR3: CASSPYTNEQFF. Written as DNA, the CDR3 is TGTGCCAGCAGCCCCTATACCAATGAGCAGTTCTTC.

This rearrangement joins TRBV3-1 (or the pseudogene TRBV3-2) to TRBJ2-7; a possible D gene is TRBD1 (5 bases). Germline-derived CDR1 and CDR2 are LGHDT and YNNKEL (reference sequence). The CDR3 extends over 18 amino acids. Trimming removed 4 bases from V and 3 bases from J, with 25 bases in between. This CDR3 reads CASSPFSSGSHPGYEQYF. DNA of the CDR3: TGTGCCAGCAGCCCATTTAGTTCAGGGTCACACCCAGGCTACGAGCAGTACTTC.

The CDR3 sequence: CASSLGFKTGEYF. The CDR3 DNA reads as TGTGCCAGCAGCTTAGGTTTCAAGACAGGGGAGTACTTC. The V and J genes are TRBV5-5 and TRBJ2-7, with 8 bases aligning to TRBD1. Germline CDR1 and CDR2: SGHKS and YYEKEE (reference sequence). Losses at the gene ends were 2 bases for V and 11 bases for J; bases not matched to a gene: 9. The CDR3 spans 13 residues.